This entry lists 9 T cell receptor beta chains sequenced from one sample in a study of T-cell reconstitution after alpha-beta-depleted transplantation in children (dated by TCRdb to 2016 to 2017). Library creation used PCR. Sequencing instrument: Illumina HiSeq 2500. TCR libraries were prepared with molecular barcoding, using unique molecular identifiers to normalize TCRbeta repertoire quantification. Using fastp at Q25 and MiXCR, TCRdb reprocessed the public reads and kept productive beta chains. Rows are unified per CDR3 protein, each entry keeping the most common DNA and genes. The sample contains a few hundred thousand distinct CDR3 sequences, 20% to 30% of them found a single time. The ten largest clones capture under 45% of the sample. Per the publication, the treatment or condition label means: allogeneic hematopoietic cell transplantation with graft depleted of TCRalphabeta T cells and CD19 B cells.

Material: PBMCs, obtained before TCRalphabeta/CD19-depleted stem cell transplant. The receptors were gathered from a boy under two years old with Wiskott-Aldrich syndrome, due to receive a stem cell transplant.

This clonotype was observed many times. An end of the junction differs from the germline gene, which may be a read error. The chain combines TRBV5-1 with TRBJ2-5, with 7 bases identical to TRBD2. Germline V gene sequence: CDR1 SGHRS, CDR2 YFSETQ. The length of the CDR3 is 13 residues. The DNA for the CDR3 is TGTGCCAGCAGCTTGGGAGGGGCCGAGACCCAGTACTTC. This gives the protein CASSLGGAETQYF.

This clonotype was seen a single time. The rearrangement links TRBV5-1 to TRBJ2-2, with 7 bases matching TRBD1. J lost 0 bases, V lost 1 base, and 3 bases had no gene match. The CDR3 is made up of 16 amino acids. Germline V gene lookup returns CDR1 SGHRS and CDR2 YFSETQ. The CDR3 DNA reads as TGCGCCAGCAGCTTGTCAGGACAGGCGAACACCGGGGAGCTGTTTTTT. This gives the protein CASSLSGQANTGELFF.

This chain links TRBV15 with TRBJ2-5; a possible D gene is TRBD1 (6 bases). Trimming took off 2 bases at V and 4 bases at J, with 11 bases between the two ends. CDR3 length: 14 residues. Per the germline V gene, CDR1 is LNHNV and CDR2 is YYDKDF (reference sequence). CDR3 sequence (DNA): TGTGCCACCAGCAGACGAGTAGGGGGAGAGACCCAGTACTTC. It specifies CATSRRVGGETQYF.

V usage is TRBV29-1 and J usage is TRBJ2-1; D is unresolved. Germline-derived CDR1 and CDR2 are SQVTM and ANQGSEA. The CDR3 loop spans 16 amino acids. Trimming took 1 base from V and 1 from J, leaving 14 bases between them. The CDR3 protein is CSVEGGDKGSYNEQFF. The CDR3 DNA follows: TGCAGCGTTGAAGGAGGTGACAAGGGTTCCTACAATGAGCAGTTCTTC.

The gene calls are TRBV30 and TRBJ2-2; 8 nucleotides line up with TRBD2. The CDR3 is made up of 16 amino acids. The germline V gene encodes CDR1 GTSNPN and CDR2 SVGIG (reference sequence). CDR3 DNA sequence: TGTGCTCGAGGGCGCTGGGCGGGAGGCCAACCCGGGGAGCTGTTTTTT. As protein: CARGRWAGGQPGELFF.

This chain connects TRBV27 to TRBJ2-2; the match to TRBD2 covers 14 bases. V lost 7 bases to trimming and J lost 4 bases; unmatched junction nucleotides: 2. The CDR3 loop spans 15 amino acids. Looked up from germline, CDR1 is MNHEY and CDR2 is SMNVEV (reference sequence). In DNA, the CDR3 is TGTGCCAGCACCGGGACTAGCGGGAGCACCGGGGAGCTGTTTTTT. The encoded protein is CASTGTSGSTGELFF.

The chain carries TRBV5-1 and TRBJ2-7; D is undetermined. The CDR3 contains 14 residues. V lost 0 bases to trimming and J lost 2 bases, with 9 bases between them. The germline V gene has CDR1 SGHRS and CDR2 YFSETQ. The CDR3 loop reads CASSLASQTYEQYF. In DNA, the CDR3 is TGCGCCAGCAGCTTGGCCAGCCAAACCTACGAGCAGTACTTC.

CDR3 sequence: CASRSSGFSNEQFF. The CDR3 nucleotides read TGTGCCAGCAGGTCCAGCGGGTTCTCGAATGAGCAGTTCTTC. This rearrangement joins TRBV12-3 or TRBV12-4 to TRBJ2-1, with D perhaps matching TRBD2 (6 bases). V shed 6 bases and J shed 7 bases, with 16 bases lying between them. The CDR3 covers 14 residues.

This clonotype was counted a few times. The chain recombines TRBV5-6 with TRBJ2-3, with D perhaps matching TRBD2 (5 bases). Germline V CDR1 and CDR2: SGHDT, YYEEEE. Trimming pared 4 bases from V and 3 bases from J, leaving 9 bases between. This CDR3 spans 13 amino acids. The CDR3 region is CASSLAQTDTQYF. The CDR3 nucleotides are TGTGCCAGCAGCCTAGCCCAGACAGATACGCAGTATTTT.